One and the same sample provided the 26 T cell receptor beta chains below, sequenced in a study of cytomegalovirus exposure and HLA in healthy donors. 60 Vbeta and 13 Jbeta primers were used in PCR. TCRdb keeps only in-frame clones here, not all; method: immunoSEQ multiplex PCR. Found here are about 100,000 clones, around 80% of them singletons; the top ten hold approximately 0.83%. Material: PBMCs. The receptors derive from a woman aged 60-75 years in good health and CMV-seronegative.

The chain employs TRBV2 and TRBJ2-1, with D maybe TRBD2 (5 bases). The CDR3 has 14 residues. Germline loops: CDR1 SNHLY, CDR2 FYNNEI. V lost 6 bases and J 6 bases, leaving 15 bases between the germline ends. CDR3 DNA sequence: TGTGCCAGCAGGAGGGTAGCTTCAGGCAATGAGCAGTTCTTC. Amino acid sequence: CASRRVASGNEQFF.

The J gene is TRBJ2-2, the V gene TRBV5-1; the match to TRBD1 covers 9 bases. With 4 bases clipped from V and 7 bases from J, the junction kept 8 bases outside the gene matches. CDR1 and CDR2 from the germline V gene are SGHRS and YFSETQ. The CDR3 is 15 residues long. The CDR3 loop is CASSLGQGMDGELFF. The CDR3 DNA follows: TGCGCCAGCAGCCTAGGACAGGGGATGGACGGGGAGCTGTTTTTT.

CDR3 bases: TGTGCCAGCAGCTTGGAGGGGGGGCGTAGCTCCTACAATGAGCAGTTCTTC. It yields the protein CASSLEGGRSSYNEQFF. V usage is TRBV5-4 and J usage is TRBJ2-1, with a weak D call TRBD2 (7 bases). Deletions cut 0 bases from V and 0 bases from J, with 13 bases between. Per the germline V gene, CDR1 is SGHNT and CDR2 is YYREEE (reference sequence). The CDR3 sequence is 17 residues long.

J is TRBJ2-5 and V is TRBV5-6, with 7 nucleotides matching TRBD1. CDR1 and CDR2 (germline): SGHDT, YYEEEE. The CDR3 contains 18 residues. The V gene end was trimmed by 0 bases and the J gene end by 2 bases; junction bases not matched to a gene: 13. CDR3 nucleotides: TGTGCCAGCAGCTTGGATGGGGGCAGGGGGATATTTCAAGAGACCCAGTACTTC. This translates into CASSLDGGRGIFQETQYF.

The rearrangement uses TRBV7-2 and TRBJ2-5; the match to TRBD2 covers 7 bases. V dropped 11 bases and J dropped 3; count of bases not matched to a gene: 12. The germline V gene encodes CDR1 SGHTA and CDR2 FQGNSA. The CDR3 covers 14 residues. CDR3 amino acids: CASNSNGGEETQYF. CDR3 bases: TGTGCCTCAAACTCCAATGGGGGGGAAGAGACCCAGTACTTC.

This clone was found once. The CDR3 sequence is CASSILGLAGGPTSSDTQYF. The DNA of the CDR3 is TGTGCCAGTAGTATCCTCGGACTAGCGGGAGGGCCAACAAGTTCAGATACGCAGTATTTT. V usage is TRBV19 and J usage is TRBJ2-3; the match to TRBD2 covers 15 bases. The V segment lost 3 bases and the J segment 4 bases; nucleotides outside the gene matches: 14. The germline V gene encodes CDR1 LNHDA and CDR2 SQIVND (reference sequence). The CDR3 totals 20 residues. Full variable domain (outside the CDR3, taken from reference TRBV19 and TRBJ2-3): DGGITQSPKYLFRKEGQNVTLSCEQNLNHDAMYWYRQDPGQGLRLIYYSQIVNDFQKGDIAEGYSVSREKKESFPLTVTSAQKNPTAFYLCASSILGLAGGPTSSDTQYFGPGTRLTVL.

This clone was observed a handful of times. The chain combines TRBV27 with TRBJ2-7; TRBD2 might be the D (6 bases). Trimming left V 2 bases short and J 6 bases short, with 17 bases between. Looked up from germline, CDR1 is MNHEY and CDR2 is SMNVEV (reference sequence). This CDR3 comprises 15 residues. CDR3 sequence: CASSLNWRVVAEQYF. Here the CDR3 DNA reads TGTGCCAGCAGTTTAAATTGGAGGGTGGTTGCCGAGCAGTACTTC.

This clone was found a few times. The chain recombines TRBV5-4 with TRBJ2-7; possible D gene TRBD1, 6 bases. The ends were cut back, 1 base at V and 4 bases at J, with 12 bases in the middle. CDR3 length equals 14 residues. Looked up from germline, CDR1 is SGHNT and CDR2 is YYREEE (reference sequence). The CDR3 DNA sequence: TGTGCCAGCAGCTTGTCGACAGGAGATTACGAGCAGTACTTC. Translating gives CASSLSTGDYEQYF. Filled out from reference TRBV5-4 and TRBJ2-7, the complete variable domain reads ETGVTQSPTHLIKTRGQQVTLRCSSQSGHNTVSWYQQALGQGPQFIFQYYREEENGRGNFPPRFSGLQFPNYSSELNVNALELDDSALYLCASSLSTGDYEQYFGPGTRLTVT.

This chain connects TRBV18 to TRBJ2-5, with D possibly matching TRBD2 (6 bases). CDR1 is KGHSH, CDR2 LQKENI, per germline. Between the trimmed V and J ends, which lost 4 bases and 1 base, there was a span of 16 bases. The CDR3 loop spans 16 amino acids. The DNA for the CDR3 is TGTGCCAGCTCACTCAGGCGGGACGGGGCCCAAGAGACCCAGTACTTC. Translated: CASSLRRDGAQETQYF. The complete variable domain, with remaining parts taken from reference TRBV18 and TRBJ2-5, reads NAGVMQNPRHLVRRRGQEARLRCSPMKGHSHVYWYRQLPEEGLKFMVYLQKENIIDESGMPKERFSAEFPKEGPSILRIQQVVRGDSAAYFCASSLRRDGAQETQYFGPGTRLLVL.

This chain links TRBV4-3 with TRBJ1-1; no clear D. The CDR3 has 15 residues. V shed 5 bases and J shed 7 bases, with 20 bases lying between them. In germline, CDR1 is LGHNA, CDR2 YSLEER. The CDR3 loop is CASSKMAGNLGEAFF. For the CDR3, the DNA is TGCGCCAGCAGCAAGATGGCAGGAAACTTGGGTGAAGCTTTCTTT.

The chain recombines TRBV18 with TRBJ2-1; D possibly corresponds to TRBD2 (5 bases). Germline V gene lookup returns CDR1 KGHSH and CDR2 LQKENI. Trimming cost V 3 bases and J 4 bases, with 7 bases left between them. CDR3 length equals 13 residues. DNA for the CDR3: TGTGCCAGCTCACCGGACTCTTACAATGAGCAGTTCTTC. Translated, it gives CASSPDSYNEQFF.

V is TRBV7-9 and J is TRBJ2-7, with 7 bases lining up with TRBD1. V lost 1 base to trimming and J lost 4 bases; unmatched junction nucleotides: 7. The germline V gene has CDR1 SEHNR and CDR2 FQNEAQ (reference sequence). The CDR3 has 15 residues. The CDR3 here is CASSLGDSLGYEQYF. CDR3 DNA: TGTGCCAGCAGCTTAGGGGACAGTCTAGGGTACGAGCAGTACTTC.

The chain links TRBV23-1 to TRBJ1-2, with a tentative D call TRBD1 (6 bases). TRBV23-1 is assigned to the ORF class and has an uncertain function. The CDR3 totals 17 residues. V lost 2 bases and J 0 bases, leaving 16 bases between the germline ends. The CDR3 DNA is TGCGCCAGCAGTCAAAGGGGGTTTCCAGATCCTAACTATGGCTACACCTTC. It codes for CASSQRGFPDPNYGYTF.

V and J are TRBV6-5 and TRBJ1-4, with D perhaps TRBD1 (6 bases). This CDR3 has 13 amino acids. Per germline, CDR1 MNHEY and CDR2 SVGAGI. V was pared by 4 bases and J by 10 bases, with 13 bases between. The CDR3 sequence: CASSSAGAGKLFF. In DNA form, the CDR3 reads TGTGCCAGCAGTTCGGCAGGGGCTGGAAAACTGTTTTTT.

This chain uses TRBV19 with TRBJ2-3, with D tentatively TRBD2 (5 bases). This CDR3 has 14 residues. Germline V gene lookup returns CDR1 LNHDA and CDR2 SQIVND (reference sequence). V dropped 7 bases and J dropped 2 bases, with 13 bases sitting between them. CDR3 DNA sequence: TGTGCCAGTAAACGGAGCGGAAACACAGATACGCAGTATTTT. Its translation is CASKRSGNTDTQYF.

The rearrangement links TRBV29-1 to TRBJ2-3; 7 bases agree with TRBD1. The germline gives CDR1 SQVTM, CDR2 ANQGSEA. V shed 3 bases and J 1 base; nucleotides not matched to a gene: 1. The CDR3 totals 13 residues. The CDR3 sequence: CSVDGTGTDTQYF. The CDR3 coding sequence is TGCAGCGTTGACGGGACAGGCACAGATACGCAGTATTTT.

This clone was seen once. In DNA, the CDR3 is TGCGCCAGCAGCCAAGTACAGCTAAGCAATCAGCCCCAGCATTTT. Protein: CASSQVQLSNQPQHF. The chain couples TRBV4-3 to TRBJ1-5; D ambiguous. The CDR3 spans 15 residues. Trimming shortened V by 1 base and J by 1 base, and 8 bases separated the two germline ends. Germline CDR1 and CDR2: LGHNA and YSLEER.

The chain has TRBV2 and TRBJ1-1, with a weak D call TRBD1 (6 bases). CDR1 SNHLY and CDR2 FYNNEI come from the germline V gene. The length of the CDR3 is 15 residues. V lost 0 bases and J lost 1, with 9 bases in between. The CDR3: CASSEATGQNTEAFF. CDR3 coding DNA: TGTGCCAGCAGTGAAGCGACAGGACAGAACACTGAAGCTTTCTTT. The full variable domain, its missing parts supplied by reference TRBV2 and TRBJ1-1, is EPEVTQTPSHQVTQMGQEVILRCVPISNHLYFYWYRQILGQKVEFLVSFYNNEISEKSEIFDDQFSVERPDGSNFTLKIRSTKLEDSAMYFCASSEATGQNTEAFFGQGTRLTVV.

V is TRBV27 and J is TRBJ1-5, with D unresolved. Trimming pared 5 bases from V and 4 bases from J, leaving 9 bases between. Germline loops: CDR1 MNHEY, CDR2 SMNVEV (reference sequence). The CDR3 contains 13 residues. CDR3 residues: CASSIRENQPQHF. The CDR3 region has the DNA TGTGCCAGCAGTATACGAGAAAATCAGCCCCAGCATTTT.

This sequence joins TRBV28 and TRBJ2-7; TRBD2 matches 9 bases. CDR3 length: 14 amino acids. Germline V gene lookup returns CDR1 MDHEN and CDR2 SYDVKM. V trimming: 5 bases; J trimming: 6 bases; junction bases outside the gene matches: 8. CDR3 sequence reads: CASSPLSGSGEQYF. The CDR3 region has the DNA TGTGCCAGCAGTCCCCTTAGCGGGAGCGGCGAGCAGTACTTC.

The chain joins TRBV11-3 to TRBJ2-1; no definite D call. The length of the CDR3 is 13 residues. Germline V gives CDR1 SGHNT, CDR2 YENEEA. Trimming shortened V by 1 base and J by 4 bases, and 5 bases separated the two germline ends. In DNA, the CDR3 is TGTGCCAGCAGCTTAGGACTGTACAATGAGCAGTTCTTC. Translation: CASSLGLYNEQFF.

The chain has TRBV6-6 and TRBJ1-1, with 10 bases lining up with TRBD1. Germline CDR1 MNHNY, CDR2 SVGAGI (reference sequence). Trimming took 1 base from V and 5 from J; bases not matched to a gene: 7. The CDR3 is 16 amino acids. The CDR3 DNA reads TGTGCCAGCAGTTACTACGACAGGGGGCTGGGGACTGAAGCTTTCTTT. It translates to CASSYYDRGLGTEAFF.

The CDR3 nucleotides read TGTGCCAGCAGCTTAGGTCGCGCCGGGGAGCTGTTTTTT. Protein sequence: CASSLGRAGELFF. The chain has TRBV11-2 and TRBJ2-2; the D is unclear. The germline V gene encodes CDR1 SGHAT and CDR2 FQNNGV. Trimming cost V 1 base and J 6 bases, with 6 bases left between them. CDR3 length equals 13 residues.

The chain joins TRBV6-5 to TRBJ2-7; 10 bases are shared with TRBD1. Germline V gene lookup returns CDR1 MNHEY and CDR2 SVGAGI. The ends lost 6 bases at V and 4 bases at J; junction bases unmatched: 6. The CDR3 runs 14 residues. The CDR3 DNA reads as TGTGCCAGCAGCTGGGACAGGGGAGGGTACGAGCAGTACTTC. This codes for CASSWDRGGYEQYF.

This chain links TRBV19 with TRBJ1-2; TRBD1 is a possible D gene (5 bases). CDR3 length equals 12 residues. With 2 bases removed from V and 7 bases from J, the gap between germline ends came to 8 bases. Germline V gene sequence: CDR1 LNHDA, CDR2 SQIVND (reference sequence). CDR3 bases: TGTGCCAGTAGTATATCAGGGTTTGGCTACACCTTC. Translation gives CASSISGFGYTF.

The chain couples TRBV30 to TRBJ2-7; the match to TRBD2 covers 7 bases. CDR1 and CDR2 from the germline V gene are GTSNPN and SVGIG (reference sequence). The CDR3 sequence is 14 residues long. The junction had 9 bases not matched to a gene; V was cut back by 5 bases and J by 2 bases. The CDR3 nucleotides read TGTGCCTGGGCCCCCGGGGGGTCCACCTACGAGCAGTACTTC. Translation gives CAWAPGGSTYEQYF.